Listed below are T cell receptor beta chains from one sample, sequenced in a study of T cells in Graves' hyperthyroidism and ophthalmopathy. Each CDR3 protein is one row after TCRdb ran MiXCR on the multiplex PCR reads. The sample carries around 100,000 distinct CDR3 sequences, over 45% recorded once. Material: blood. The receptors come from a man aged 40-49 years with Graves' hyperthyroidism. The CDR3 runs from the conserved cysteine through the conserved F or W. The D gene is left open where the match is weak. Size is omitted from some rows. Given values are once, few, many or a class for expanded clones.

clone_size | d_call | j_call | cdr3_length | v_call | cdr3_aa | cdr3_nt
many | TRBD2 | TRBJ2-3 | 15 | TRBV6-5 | CASSPWSGSLDTQYF | TGTGCCAGCAGCCCGTGGAGCGGGAGCTTAGATACGCAGTATTTT
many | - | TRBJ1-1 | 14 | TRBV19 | CASSFRPLATEAFF | TGTGCCAGTAGCTTCCGGCCCCTTGCCACTGAAGCTTTCTTT
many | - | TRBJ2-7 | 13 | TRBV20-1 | CSARKGVRDEQYF | TGCAGTGCTAGGAAGGGAGTCAGGGACGAGCAGTACTTC
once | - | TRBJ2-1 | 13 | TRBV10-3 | CAARGGQNNEQFF | TGTGCCGCCAGGGGGGGACAGAACAATGAGCAGTTCTTC
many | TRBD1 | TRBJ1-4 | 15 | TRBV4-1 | CASSQPGQGIGKLFF | TGCGCCAGCAGCCAACCGGGACAGGGGATTGGAAAACTGTTTTTT
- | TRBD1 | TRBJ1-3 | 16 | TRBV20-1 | CSAGDRGYGSGNTIYF | TGCAGTGCTGGGGACAGGGGCTATGGCTCTGGAAACACCATATATTTT
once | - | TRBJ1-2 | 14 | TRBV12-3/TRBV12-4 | CASSLAGVFVGYTF | TGTGCCAGCAGTTTAGCCGGGGTTTTTGTCGGCTACACCTTC
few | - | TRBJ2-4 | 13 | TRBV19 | CASRGVAENIQYF | TGTGCCAGCCGAGGGGTAGCCGAAAACATTCAGTACTTC
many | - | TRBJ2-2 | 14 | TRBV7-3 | CASSLTPDTGELFF | TGTGCCAGCAGCTTAACCCCCGACACCGGGGAGCTGTTTTTT
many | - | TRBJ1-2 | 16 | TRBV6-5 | CASSYSIISGLGGYTF | TGTGCCAGCAGTTACTCGATTATTTCAGGGTTGGGTGGCTACACCTTC
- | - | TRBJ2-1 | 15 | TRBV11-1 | CARSSGHLNNNEQFF | TGTGCCCGCAGCTCTGGGCACCTAAATAACAATGAGCAGTTCTTC
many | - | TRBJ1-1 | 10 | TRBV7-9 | CASLRWPDFF | TGTGCCAGCCTCAGATGGCCTGATTTCTTT
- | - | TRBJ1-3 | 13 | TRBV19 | CASSMGYRATIYF | TGTGCCAGTAGTATGGGGTATCGTGCAACCATATATTTT
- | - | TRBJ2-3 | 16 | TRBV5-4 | CASSQGVGWQVDTQYF | TGTGCCAGCAGCCAAGGAGTGGGCTGGCAGGTAGATACGCAGTATTTT
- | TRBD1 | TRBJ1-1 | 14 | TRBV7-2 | CASSLVGTGGEAFF | TGTGCCAGCAGCTTAGTGGGGACAGGTGGCGAAGCTTTCTTT
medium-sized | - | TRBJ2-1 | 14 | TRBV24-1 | CATSDLVQGDEQFF | TGTGCCACCAGTGACCTCGTACAGGGCGATGAGCAGTTCTTC
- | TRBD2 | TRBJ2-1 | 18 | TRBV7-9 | CASSRTGLAGGSNNEQFF | TGTGCCAGCAGCCGTACTGGACTAGCGGGGGGGTCCAACAATGAGCAGTTCTTC